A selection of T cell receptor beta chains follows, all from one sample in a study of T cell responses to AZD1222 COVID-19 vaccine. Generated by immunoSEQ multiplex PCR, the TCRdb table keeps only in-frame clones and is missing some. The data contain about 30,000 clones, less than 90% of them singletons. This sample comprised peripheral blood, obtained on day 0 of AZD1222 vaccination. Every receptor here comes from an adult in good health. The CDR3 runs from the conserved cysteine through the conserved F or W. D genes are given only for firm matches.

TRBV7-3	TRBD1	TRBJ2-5	CASSRGDRARETQYF
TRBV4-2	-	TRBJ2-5	CASSQGGGTQYF
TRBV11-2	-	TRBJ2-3	CASSPGQISTDTQYF
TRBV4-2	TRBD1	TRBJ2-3	CASSQGTGSGTDTQYF
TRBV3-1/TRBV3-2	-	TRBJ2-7	CASSQVAGGPYEQYF
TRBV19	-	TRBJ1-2	CASSISSAQGGRNGYTF
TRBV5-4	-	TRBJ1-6	CASSLEVQGALHF
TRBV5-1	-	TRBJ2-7	CASSLASSHLTLPTWYF
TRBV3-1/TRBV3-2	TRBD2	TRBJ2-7	CASSLTSGSGEQYF
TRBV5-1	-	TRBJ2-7	CASSLVPGAYEQYF
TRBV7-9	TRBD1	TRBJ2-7	CASSQEGRTGGYEQYF
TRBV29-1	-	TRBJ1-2	CSVEDLNYGYTF
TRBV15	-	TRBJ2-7	CATSRDLRYEQYF
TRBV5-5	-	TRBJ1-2	CASSPDSGGYGYTF
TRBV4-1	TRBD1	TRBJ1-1	CASSQGVGTVNTEAFF
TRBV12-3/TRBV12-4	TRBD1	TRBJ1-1	CASSHRGNTEAFF
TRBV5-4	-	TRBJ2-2	CASSFGQITGELFF
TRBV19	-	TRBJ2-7	CASSGSGHSYTYEQYF
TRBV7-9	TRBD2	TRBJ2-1	CASSRLAGVRNEQFF
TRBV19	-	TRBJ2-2	CASEQGFTGELFF
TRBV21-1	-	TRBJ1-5	CASSKEGGGVREEIPQFQPQHF
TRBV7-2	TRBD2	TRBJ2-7	CASSPGLDYEQYF
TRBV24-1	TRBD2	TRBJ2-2	CAATSGNTGELFF
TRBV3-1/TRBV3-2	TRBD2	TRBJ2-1	CASSQLRTSGKDEQFF
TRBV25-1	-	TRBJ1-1	CASSEWYRNTEAFF
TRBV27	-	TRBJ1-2	CASRKDGTYGYTF
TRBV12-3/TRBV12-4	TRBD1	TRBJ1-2	CASSHRGDYGYTF
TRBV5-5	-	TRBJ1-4	CASSPGLNNEKLFF
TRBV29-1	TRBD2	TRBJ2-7	CSARGLADEQYF
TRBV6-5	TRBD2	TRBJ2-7	CASSSLAGVDEQYF
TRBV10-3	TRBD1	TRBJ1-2	CAISEQAGGYGYTF
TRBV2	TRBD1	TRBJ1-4	CASSGQGEEKLFF
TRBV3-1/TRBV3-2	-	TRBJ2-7	CASSPAGLNEQYF
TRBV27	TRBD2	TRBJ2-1	CASSFRLAGEKQFF
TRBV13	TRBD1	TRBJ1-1	CASSLRGTANTEAFF
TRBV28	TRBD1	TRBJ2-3	CASSPGQVQDTQYF
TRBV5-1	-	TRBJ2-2	CASSLHGMNTGELFF
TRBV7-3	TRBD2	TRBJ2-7	CASSLSGTSGDEQYF
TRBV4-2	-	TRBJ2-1	CASSQEAVLSYNEQFF
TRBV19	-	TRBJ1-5	CASSYGGNGQPQHF
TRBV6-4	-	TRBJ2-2	CASSDGTNTGELFF
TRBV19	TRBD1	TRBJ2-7	CASSLRDRDYEQYF
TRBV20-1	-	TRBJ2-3	CSARGLPMEYF
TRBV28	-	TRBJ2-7	CASSLSGRQYEQYF
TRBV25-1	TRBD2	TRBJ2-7	CASRTSGIHEQYF